This T cell receptor beta chain was found in a study of PD-1 blockade in classical Hodgkin lymphoma. About the study: The study gave patients nivolumab 3 mg/kg intravenously every 2 weeks. Study-wide results and limits: Individuals who commenced nivolumab within less than 1 year of ASCT were excluded. Compared with healthy donors, newly diagnosed patients reportedly showed lower baseline TCR diversity.

Following autologous stem cell transplantation, relapse occurred in every patient, and exposure to brentuximab vedotin varied. Best overall response was complete response, partial response or progressive disease in these relapsed/refractory classical Hodgkin lymphoma patients. This table comes from immunoSEQ multiplex PCR, and its TCRdb copy is limited to in-frame clones, with some not included. This sample has over 25,000 clones, with around 84% found just once. Concerning this clone itself: Its antigen is currently unknown.

There are 12 residues in the CDR3. Per germline, CDR1 SEHNR and CDR2 FQNEAQ (reference sequence). V dropped 2 bases and J dropped 2 bases, with 3 bases sitting between them. The TCR originated in a human donor with classical Hodgkin lymphoma. Source: peripheral blood mononuclear cells (PBMCs), taken at baseline. V is TRBV7-9 and J is TRBJ2-5; no clear D. The CDR3 spells CASSLIQETQYF. Here the CDR3 DNA reads TGTGCCAGCAGCTTAATTCAAGAGACCCAGTACTTC.